The 16 T cell receptor beta chains listed next were all sequenced from one sample in a study of CD8+ T cells in alopecia areata. cDNA prepared by RNA extraction and subsequent reverse transcription served as the template for sequencing. TCRdb's table, derived via immunoSEQ multiplex PCR, lists solely in-frame clones and lacks some. In the table there are 90,000 to 120,000 clones, approximately 59% of which are singletons. Material for sequencing was CD8+ T cells sorted from blood. The receptors here all came from a human donor in good health.

V and J are TRBV6-5 and TRBJ2-3; no definite D call. The CDR3 extends over 16 amino acids. V dropped 0 bases and J dropped 6 bases, with 16 bases sitting between them. Germline V gives CDR1 MNHEY, CDR2 SVGAGI. The CDR3 DNA reads as TGTGCCAGCAGTTACTCGATCGGTGGGCTGGCGGATACGCAGTATTTT. Protein sequence: CASSYSIGGLADTQYF.

This clone was counted a single time. The chain recombines TRBV25-1 with TRBJ2-2, with 12 positions matching TRBD1. The V and J ends lost 4 bases and 7 bases, in that order; junction bases with no gene match: 7. The CDR3 has 16 amino acids. Looked up from germline, CDR1 is MGHDK and CDR2 is SYGVNS. The CDR3 DNA follows: TGTGCCAGCAGTGGAGCCCGGGACAGGGGGCGCGGGGAGCTGTTTTTT. Translated: CASSGARDRGRGELFF.

The gene calls are TRBV30 and TRBJ2-1; 7 nucleotides align to TRBD2. V shed 5 bases, J shed 6 bases, and the junction held 4 bases outside the gene matches. CDR1 and CDR2 (germline): GTSNPN, SVGIG (reference sequence). The CDR3 extends over 12 amino acids. The CDR3 here is CAWWPGGNEQFF. CDR3 sequence (DNA): TGTGCCTGGTGGCCGGGGGGCAATGAGCAGTTCTTC.

The chain carries TRBV18 and TRBJ2-5, with D maybe TRBD2 (5 bases). This CDR3 has 15 residues. Germline values: CDR1 KGHSH, CDR2 LQKENI. Trimming removed 4 bases at V and 1 base at J, with 13 bases between. The CDR3 reads CASSQTPGSQETQYF. The CDR3 nucleotides are TGTGCCAGCTCACAGACCCCGGGATCCCAAGAGACCCAGTACTTC.

The chain uses TRBV7-2 and TRBJ2-3; 11 bases are shared with TRBD2. This CDR3 is 17 amino acids long. The germline gives CDR1 SGHTA, CDR2 FQGNSA. The V gene end was trimmed by 6 bases and the J gene end by 2 bases; junction bases not matched to a gene: 10. CDR3 protein: CASSYPIAGGLTDTQYF. The DNA of the CDR3 is TGTGCCAGCAGTTATCCTATAGCGGGGGGGCTCACAGATACGCAGTATTTT.

This clone was recorded a few times. The chain is built from TRBV15 and TRBJ2-5; a possible D gene is TRBD1 (5 bases). The CDR3 is made up of 15 amino acids. Trimming pared 3 bases from V and 5 bases from J, leaving 16 bases between. Germline V gene data show CDR1 as LNHNV and CDR2 as YYDKDF (reference sequence). The CDR3 DNA reads as TGTGCCACCAGCAGTGATGCCCCAGGGTGGGAGACCCAGTACTTC. It translates to CATSSDAPGWETQYF.

The rearrangement links TRBV9 to TRBJ2-5; a weak D match, TRBD2 (6 bases). Germline CDR1 is SGDLS and CDR2 is YYNGEE. Trimming took off 0 bases at V and 4 bases at J, with 10 bases between the two ends. This CDR3 has 14 residues. The CDR3 sequence: CASSVGGGAETQYF. The CDR3 DNA reads TGTGCCAGCAGCGTAGGCGGAGGGGCAGAGACCCAGTACTTC. The whole variable domain, filled in from reference TRBV9 and TRBJ2-5, reads DSGVTQTPKHLITATGQRVTLRCSPRSGDLSVYWYQQSLDQGLQFLIQYYNGEERAKGNILERFSAQQFPDLHSELNLSSLELGDSALYFCASSVGGGAETQYFGPGTRLLVL.

The chain has TRBV4-3 and TRBJ1-1; D gene uncertain. CDR3 size: 13 residues. Trimming took 0 bases from V and 3 from J, leaving 5 bases between them. Germline loops: CDR1 LGHNA, CDR2 YSLEER. As DNA, the CDR3 is TGCGCCAGCAGCCAAGAAAGGCACACTGAAGCTTTCTTT. Amino acids: CASSQERHTEAFF.

The gene calls are TRBV5-1 and TRBJ2-5; TRBD1 matches 7 bases. V gave up 2 bases and J gave up 0 bases; unmatched junction bases: 4. Germline-derived CDR1 and CDR2 are SGHRS and YFSETQ. This CDR3 region has 15 residues. CDR3 in amino acids: CASSFRQGHQETQYF. DNA of the CDR3: TGCGCCAGCAGCTTTAGACAGGGCCACCAAGAGACCCAGTACTTC.

The chain has TRBV15 and TRBJ2-4; D unclear. The V gene lost 1 base and the J gene lost 9 bases, with 13 bases spanning the gap. In germline, CDR1 is LNHNV, CDR2 YYDKDF (reference sequence). The length of the CDR3 is 14 residues. The CDR3 sequence is CATSRADGRIIQYF. DNA of the CDR3: TGTGCCACCAGCAGAGCCGATGGGCGCATCATTCAGTACTTC.

This clone was found a few times. The chain couples TRBV2 to TRBJ1-1; 8 bases map to TRBD1. The CDR3 spans 15 residues. V shed 7 bases, J shed 3 bases, and the junction held 10 bases outside the gene matches. Germline V gives CDR1 SNHLY, CDR2 FYNNEI. The CDR3 sequence: CASIAGQGGYTEAFF. The DNA of the CDR3 is TGTGCCAGCATCGCCGGACAGGGAGGTTACACTGAAGCTTTCTTT. Based on the CDR3 plus reference TRBV2 and TRBJ1-1, the full variable domain is EPEVTQTPSHQVTQMGQEVILRCVPISNHLYFYWYRQILGQKVEFLVSFYNNEISEKSEIFDDQFSVERPDGSNFTLKIRSTKLEDSAMYFCASIAGQGGYTEAFFGQGTRLTVV.

The chain links TRBV2 to TRBJ1-1; D is uncertain. The CDR3 spans 13 residues. Germline V CDR1 and CDR2: SNHLY, FYNNEI. The V and J ends lost 8 bases and 3 bases respectively, with 13 bases between them. This chain's CDR3 is CASLTDWDTEAFF. The CDR3 DNA is TGTGCCAGCCTTACCGACTGGGACACTGAAGCTTTCTTT.

The CDR3 loop is CASSPGTLAQYF. CDR3 nucleotide sequence: TGTGCCAGCAGCCCCGGGACTCTGGCGCAGTATTTT. The chain carries TRBV5-6 and TRBJ2-3, with a weak D call TRBD2 (6 bases). There are 12 residues in the CDR3. The germline V and J ends were trimmed by 4 bases and 10 bases, with 13 bases remaining between them. Per germline, CDR1 SGHDT and CDR2 YYEEEE. Full variable domain (rest looked up from reference TRBV5-6 and TRBJ2-3): DAGVTQSPTHLIKTRGQQVTLRCSPKSGHDTVSWYQQALGQGPQFIFQYYEEEERQRGNFPDRFSGHQFPNYSSELNVNALLLGDSALYLCASSPGTLAQYFGPGTRLTVL.

This chain links TRBV9 with TRBJ2-5; maybe TRBD2 (6 bases). Trimming shortened V by 4 bases and J by 4 bases, and 32 bases separated the two germline ends. From germline, CDR1 is SGDLS and CDR2 YYNGEE. The CDR3 consists of 20 residues. CDR3 amino acids: CASSSPPGDSETHGGETQYF. The CDR3 region has the DNA TGTGCCAGCAGCTCCCCCCCAGGCGACAGTGAAACCCACGGGGGAGAGACCCAGTACTTC.

The chain employs TRBV13 and TRBJ1-5; possibly TRBD1 for D (5 bases). V was shortened by 5 bases and J by 0 bases, with 11 bases between the two germline ends. This CDR3 comprises 15 residues. The germline gives CDR1 PRHDT, CDR2 FYEKMQ (reference sequence). Here the CDR3 reads CASSLRGSSNQPQHF. The DNA of the CDR3 is TGTGCCAGCAGCCTCCGGGGGAGTAGCAATCAGCCCCAGCATTTT. Filled out from reference TRBV13 and TRBJ1-5, the complete variable domain reads AAGVIQSPRHLIKEKRETATLKCYPIPRHDTVYWYQQGPGQDPQFLISFYEKMQSDKGSIPDRFSAQQFSDYHSELNMSSLELGDSALYFCASSLRGSSNQPQHFGDGTRLSIL.

The chain links TRBV7-8 to TRBJ2-7; TRBD2 might be the D (5 bases). This CDR3 contains 16 residues. Trimming cost V 7 bases and J 0 bases, with 19 bases left between them. Looked up from germline, CDR1 is SGHVS and CDR2 is FQNEAQ. CDR3 in DNA: TGTGCCAGCACCAGAAGAGGGTACCCGATCTCCTACGAGCAGTACTTC. Its translation: CASTRRGYPISYEQYF.